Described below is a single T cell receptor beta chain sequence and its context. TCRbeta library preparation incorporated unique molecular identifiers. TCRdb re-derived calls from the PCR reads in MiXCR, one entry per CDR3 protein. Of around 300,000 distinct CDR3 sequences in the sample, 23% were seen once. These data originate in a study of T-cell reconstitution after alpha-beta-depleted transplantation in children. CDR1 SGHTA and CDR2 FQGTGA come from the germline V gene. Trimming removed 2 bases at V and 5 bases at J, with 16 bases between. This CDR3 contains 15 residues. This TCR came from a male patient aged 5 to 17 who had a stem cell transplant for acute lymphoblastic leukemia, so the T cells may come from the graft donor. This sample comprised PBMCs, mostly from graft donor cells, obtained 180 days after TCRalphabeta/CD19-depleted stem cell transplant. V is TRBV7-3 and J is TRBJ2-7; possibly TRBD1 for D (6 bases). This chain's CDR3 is CASSLYATGSDEQYF. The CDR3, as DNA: TGTGCCAGCAGCTTATATGCCACAGGGTCCGACGAGCAGTACTTC.